This note documents a single T cell receptor (beta chain) sequence. Its antigen is unknown. Qualities for individual bases were not recorded, and no much larger clone is one base off. The data were taken from a study of blood T cell repertoires in COVID-19 (dated by TCRdb to between 2020 and 2021). As for the study more broadly: Samples covering the acute and convalescent phases of COVID-19 were provided by collaborators in the United States, Italy and Spain. The material from the prospective study consisted of cDNA or gDNA derived from T cells, B-cell-depleted T cells, or PBMCs. The samples were drawn from two sources: the first 160 participants of the ongoing ImmuneRACE study, and over 950 subjects contributed by 6 global collaborators. Deeply sampled blood TCRbeta repertoires from subjects exposed to, actively infected with, or recovered from COVID-19 were included in the dataset. The sample metadata nearly always contained a de-identified subject ID, COVID-19 status, age in years and sex. Where HLA class I and class II types were available, the types were taken from metadata supplied by the sample provider, not from assay-based typing. The repertoires were released in a freely available public database intended as a resource for research on the immune response to SARS-CoV-2.

Collaborating institutions collected whole blood in K2EDTA tubes following their own protocols. Collaborator samples were shipped for TCRbeta analysis as frozen whole blood, isolated PBMCs, or DNA extracted from either sample type. TCRbeta CDR3 regions were amplified from genomic DNA by means of the immunoSEQ Assay, a bias-controlled multiplex PCR. In the source study's methods: The number of nucleated cells in each sample was estimated by amplification of reference gene primers within the assay. Sequence reads were collapsed and filtered to measure the absolute abundance of every unique TCRbeta CDR3 rearrangement. For each sample, productive Simpson clonality was calculated by taking the square root of Simpson's diversity index across productive rearrangements. Not all clones reach the TCRdb copy of this immuneACCESS table, which keeps in-frame sequences only. Checked studies attribute under half of the gap to unresolved V genes and leave the rest unexplained. Clonal size and the V and J genes are those of that table, whereas D and trimming came from the DNA. The sample table records fewer than 250,000 clones; around four fifths of these occur just once. Over 5.5% of the sample rests with the top ten.

Via the germline V gene, CDR1 is MNHNS and CDR2 SASEGT. The CDR3 starts with the cysteine, ends with the phenylalanine, and has 13 residues. The sequence is cut down to CDR3 DNA, 39 bases in frame from base 1. V loses 2 bases of germline sequence and J loses 11 bases, and the interval between the two ends is 10 bases. The paper as a whole reports these results and caveats: The amount of clinical and demographic metadata varied by source and participant and was provided uncurated.

Specimen: peripheral blood. The chain was built from TRBV6-1 and TRBJ1-6; the D gene cannot be named for sure. The TCR originated in a woman aged 60-75 years with active or convalescent COVID-19. The CDR3 region: CASSETQNPPLHF. The sequenced DNA is TGTGCCAGCAGTGAAACCCAGAACCCACCCCTCCACTTT.